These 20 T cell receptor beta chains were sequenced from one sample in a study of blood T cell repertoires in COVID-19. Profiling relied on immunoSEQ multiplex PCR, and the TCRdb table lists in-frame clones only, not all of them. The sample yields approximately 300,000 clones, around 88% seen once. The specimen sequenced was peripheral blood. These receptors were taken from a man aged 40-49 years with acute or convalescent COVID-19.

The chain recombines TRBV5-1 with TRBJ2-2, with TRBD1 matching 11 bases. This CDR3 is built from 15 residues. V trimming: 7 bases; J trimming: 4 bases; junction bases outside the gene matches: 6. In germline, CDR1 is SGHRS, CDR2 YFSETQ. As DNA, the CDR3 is TGCGCCAGCTTCGAGGACAGGGGGCGCACCGGGGAGCTGTTTTTT. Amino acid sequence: CASFEDRGRTGELFF.

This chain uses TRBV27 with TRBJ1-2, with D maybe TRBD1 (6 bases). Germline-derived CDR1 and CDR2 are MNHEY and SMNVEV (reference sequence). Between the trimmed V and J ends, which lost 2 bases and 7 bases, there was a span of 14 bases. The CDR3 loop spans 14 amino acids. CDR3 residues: CASSLVGGAFGYTF. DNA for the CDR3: TGTGCCAGCAGTTTAGTCGGGGGGGCTTTTGGCTACACCTTC.

CDR3 amino acids: CASSGGTGWQPQHF. As DNA, the CDR3 is TGTGCCAGCAGCGGTGGGACAGGATGGCAGCCCCAGCATTTT. This chain connects TRBV5-8 to TRBJ1-5; 8 bases line up with TRBD1. Germline-derived CDR1 and CDR2 are SGHTS and YDEGEE. The trim removed 4 bases at V and 7 bases at J, leaving 7 bases unmatched. The length of the CDR3 is 14 residues.

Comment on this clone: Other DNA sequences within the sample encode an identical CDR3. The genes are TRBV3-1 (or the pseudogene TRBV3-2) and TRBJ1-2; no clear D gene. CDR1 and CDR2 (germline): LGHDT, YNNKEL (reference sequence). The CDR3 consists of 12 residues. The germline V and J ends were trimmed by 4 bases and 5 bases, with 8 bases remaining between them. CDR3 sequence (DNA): TGTGCCAGCAGCCCCGGCGGGTATGGCTACACCTTC. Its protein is CASSPGGYGYTF.

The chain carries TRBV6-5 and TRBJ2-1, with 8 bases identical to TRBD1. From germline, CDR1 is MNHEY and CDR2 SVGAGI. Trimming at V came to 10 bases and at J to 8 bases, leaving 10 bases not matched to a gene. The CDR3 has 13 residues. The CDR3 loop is CATVQGARDEQFF. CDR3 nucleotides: TGTGCCACGGTGCAGGGGGCACGGGATGAGCAGTTCTTC.

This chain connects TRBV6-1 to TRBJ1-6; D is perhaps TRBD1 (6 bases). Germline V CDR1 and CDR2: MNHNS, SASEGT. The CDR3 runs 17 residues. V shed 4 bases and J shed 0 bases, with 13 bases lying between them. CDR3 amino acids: CASSVGTSGSYNSPLHF. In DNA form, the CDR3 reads TGTGCCAGCAGTGTCGGGACATCTGGCTCCTATAATTCACCCCTCCACTTT.

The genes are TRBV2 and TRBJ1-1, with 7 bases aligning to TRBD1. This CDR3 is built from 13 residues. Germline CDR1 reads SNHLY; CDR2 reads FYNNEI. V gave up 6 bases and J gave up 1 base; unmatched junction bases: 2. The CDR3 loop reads CASRRDRNTEAFF. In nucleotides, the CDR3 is TGTGCCAGCAGGAGGGACAGGAACACTGAAGCTTTCTTT.

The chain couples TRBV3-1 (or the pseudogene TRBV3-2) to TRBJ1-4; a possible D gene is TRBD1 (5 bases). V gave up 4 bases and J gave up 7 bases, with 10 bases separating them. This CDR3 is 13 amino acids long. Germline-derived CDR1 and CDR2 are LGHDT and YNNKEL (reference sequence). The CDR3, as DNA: TGTGCCAGCAGCCCTCCGGGGGGTGAAAAACTGTTTTTT. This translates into CASSPPGGEKLFF.

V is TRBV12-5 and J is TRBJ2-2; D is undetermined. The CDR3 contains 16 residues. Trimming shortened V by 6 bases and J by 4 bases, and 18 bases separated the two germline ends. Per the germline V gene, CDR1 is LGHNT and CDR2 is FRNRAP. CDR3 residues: CASGTNGPRGTGELFF. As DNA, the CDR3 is TGTGCTAGTGGGACCAATGGCCCCAGAGGCACCGGGGAGCTGTTTTTT. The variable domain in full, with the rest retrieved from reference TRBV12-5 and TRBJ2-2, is DARVTQTPRHKVTEMGQEVTMRCQPILGHNTVFWYRQTMMQGLELLAYFRNRAPLDDSGMPKDRFSAEMPDATLATLKIQPSEPRDSAVYFCASGTNGPRGTGELFFGEGSRLTVL.

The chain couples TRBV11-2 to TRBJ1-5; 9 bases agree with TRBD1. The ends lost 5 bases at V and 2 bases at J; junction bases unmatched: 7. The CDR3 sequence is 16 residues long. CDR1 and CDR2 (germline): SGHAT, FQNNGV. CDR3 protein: CASSPQGAWGNQPQHF. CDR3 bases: TGTGCCAGCAGCCCACAGGGGGCTTGGGGCAATCAGCCCCAGCATTTT.

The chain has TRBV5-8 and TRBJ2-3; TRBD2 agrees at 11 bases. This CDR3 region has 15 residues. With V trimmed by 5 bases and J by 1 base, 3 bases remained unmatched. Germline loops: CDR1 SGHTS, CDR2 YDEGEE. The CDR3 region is CASRTSGARTDTQYF. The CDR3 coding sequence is TGTGCCAGCAGGACTAGCGGGGCCCGCACAGATACGCAGTATTTT.

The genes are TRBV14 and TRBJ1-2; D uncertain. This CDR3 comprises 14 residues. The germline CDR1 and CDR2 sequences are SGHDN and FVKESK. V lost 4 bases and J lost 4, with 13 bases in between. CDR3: CASSPVTGSYGYTF. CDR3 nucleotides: TGTGCCAGCAGCCCTGTGACGGGGTCCTATGGCTACACCTTC.

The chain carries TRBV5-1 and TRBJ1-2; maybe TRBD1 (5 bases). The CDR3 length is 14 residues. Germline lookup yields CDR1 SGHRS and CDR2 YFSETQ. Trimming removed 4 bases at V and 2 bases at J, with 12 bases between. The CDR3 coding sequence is TGCGCCAGCAGCAGGGGCGATGGGAACTATGGCTACACCTTC. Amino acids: CASSRGDGNYGYTF.

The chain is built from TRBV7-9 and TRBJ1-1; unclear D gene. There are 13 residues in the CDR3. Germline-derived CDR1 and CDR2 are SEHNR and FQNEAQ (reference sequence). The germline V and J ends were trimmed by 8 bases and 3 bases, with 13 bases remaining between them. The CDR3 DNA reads TGTGCCAGCTCGGGGTTCGCGGACACTGAAGCTTTCTTT. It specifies CASSGFADTEAFF. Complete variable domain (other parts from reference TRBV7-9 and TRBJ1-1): DTGVSQNPRHKITKRGQNVTFRCDPISEHNRLYWYRQTLGQGPEFLTYFQNEAQLEKSRLLSDRFSAERPKGSFSTLEIQRTEQGDSAMYLCASSGFADTEAFFGQGTRLTVV.

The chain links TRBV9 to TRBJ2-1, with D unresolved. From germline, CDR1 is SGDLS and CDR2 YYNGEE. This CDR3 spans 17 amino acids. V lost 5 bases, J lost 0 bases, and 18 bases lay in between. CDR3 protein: CASSRKTLPGSYNEQFF. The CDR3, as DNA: TGTGCCAGCAGTCGAAAAACCCTCCCAGGCTCCTACAATGAGCAGTTCTTC.

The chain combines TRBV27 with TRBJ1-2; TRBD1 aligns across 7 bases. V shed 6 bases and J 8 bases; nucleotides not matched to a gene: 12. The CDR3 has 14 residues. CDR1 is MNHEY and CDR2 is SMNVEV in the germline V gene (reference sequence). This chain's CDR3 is CASSRIRAGGGYTF. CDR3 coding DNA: TGTGCCAGCAGCCGTATTCGGGCAGGGGGGGGCTACACCTTC.

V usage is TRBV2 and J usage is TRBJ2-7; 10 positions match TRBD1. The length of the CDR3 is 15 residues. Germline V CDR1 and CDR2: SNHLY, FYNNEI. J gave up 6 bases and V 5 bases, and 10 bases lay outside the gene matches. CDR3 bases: TGTGCCAGCAGTCTATACAGACAGGGGGCCCGCGAGCAGTACTTC. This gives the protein CASSLYRQGAREQYF.

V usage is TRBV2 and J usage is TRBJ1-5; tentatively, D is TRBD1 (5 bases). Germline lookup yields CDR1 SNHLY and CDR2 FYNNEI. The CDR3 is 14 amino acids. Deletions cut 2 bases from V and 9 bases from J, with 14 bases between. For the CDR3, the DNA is TGTGCCAGCAGTGAATTTCCTGGGGCAGGGCCCCAGCATTTT. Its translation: CASSEFPGAGPQHF. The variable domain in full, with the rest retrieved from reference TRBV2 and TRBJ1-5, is EPEVTQTPSHQVTQMGQEVILRCVPISNHLYFYWYRQILGQKVEFLVSFYNNEISEKSEIFDDQFSVERPDGSNFTLKIRSTKLEDSAMYFCASSEFPGAGPQHFGDGTRLSIL.

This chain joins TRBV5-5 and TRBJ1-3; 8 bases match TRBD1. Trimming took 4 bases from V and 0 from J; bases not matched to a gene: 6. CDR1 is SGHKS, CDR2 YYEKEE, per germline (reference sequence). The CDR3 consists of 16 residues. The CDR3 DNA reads TGTGCCAGCAGCGCCCGGGACAGGAGCTCTGGAAACACCATATATTTT. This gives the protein CASSARDRSSGNTIYF.

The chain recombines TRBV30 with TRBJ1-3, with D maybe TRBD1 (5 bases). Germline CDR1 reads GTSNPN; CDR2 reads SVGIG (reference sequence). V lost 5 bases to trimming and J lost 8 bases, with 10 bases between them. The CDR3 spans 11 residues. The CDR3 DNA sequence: TGTGCCTGGGGTCAGGGTGACACCATATATTTT. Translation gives CAWGQGDTIYF.